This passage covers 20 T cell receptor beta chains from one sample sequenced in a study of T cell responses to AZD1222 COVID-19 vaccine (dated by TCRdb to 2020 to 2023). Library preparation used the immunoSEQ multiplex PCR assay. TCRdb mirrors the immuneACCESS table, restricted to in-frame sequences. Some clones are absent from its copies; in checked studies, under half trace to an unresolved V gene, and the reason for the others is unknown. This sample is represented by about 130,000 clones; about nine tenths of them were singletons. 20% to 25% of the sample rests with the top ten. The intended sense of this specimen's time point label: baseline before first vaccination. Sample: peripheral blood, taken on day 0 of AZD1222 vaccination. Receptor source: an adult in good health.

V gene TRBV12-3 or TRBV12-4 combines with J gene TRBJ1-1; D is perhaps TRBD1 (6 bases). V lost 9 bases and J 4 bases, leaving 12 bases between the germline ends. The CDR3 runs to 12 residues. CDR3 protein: CASRGEFTEAFF. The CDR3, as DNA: TGTGCCAGTAGGGGGGAGTTCACTGAAGCTTTCTTT.

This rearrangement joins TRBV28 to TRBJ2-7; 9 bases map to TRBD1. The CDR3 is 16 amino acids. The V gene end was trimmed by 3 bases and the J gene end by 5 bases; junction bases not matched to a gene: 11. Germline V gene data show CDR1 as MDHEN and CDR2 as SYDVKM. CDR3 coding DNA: TGTGCCAGCAGTTTTATCCCCACAGGGGGCAGGGACGAGCAGTACTTC. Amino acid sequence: CASSFIPTGGRDEQYF. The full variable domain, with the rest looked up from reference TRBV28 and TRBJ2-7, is DVKVTQSSRYLVKRTGEKVFLECVQDMDHENMFWYRQDPGLGLRLIYFSYDVKMKEKGDIPEGYSVSREKKERFSLILESASTNQTSMYLCASSFIPTGGRDEQYFGPGTRLTVT.

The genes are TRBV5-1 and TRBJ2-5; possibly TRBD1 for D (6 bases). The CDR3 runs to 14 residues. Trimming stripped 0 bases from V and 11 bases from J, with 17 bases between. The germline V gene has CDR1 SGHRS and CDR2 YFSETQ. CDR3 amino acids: CASSLGVAGDTQYF. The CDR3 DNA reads TGCGCCAGCAGCTTGGGGGTAGCTGGGGACACACAGTACTTC. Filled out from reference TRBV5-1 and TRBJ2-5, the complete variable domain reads KAGVTQTPRYLIKTRGQQVTLSCSPISGHRSVSWYQQTPGQGLQFLFEYFSETQRNKGNFPGRFSGRQFSNSRSEMNVSTLELGDSALYLCASSLGVAGDTQYFGPGTRLLVL.

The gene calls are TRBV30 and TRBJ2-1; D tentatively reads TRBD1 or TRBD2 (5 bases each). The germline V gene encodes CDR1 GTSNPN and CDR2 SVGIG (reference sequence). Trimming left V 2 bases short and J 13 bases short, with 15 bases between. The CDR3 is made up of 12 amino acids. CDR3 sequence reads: CAWSPSRDRQFF. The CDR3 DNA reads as TGTGCCTGGAGTCCCTCCCGGGACCGCCAGTTCTTC.

Here the CDR3 DNA reads TGTGCCAGCTCACCGGCCAGGGGAGCCTACGAGCAGTACTTC. Protein sequence: CASSPARGAYEQYF. The J gene is TRBJ2-7, the V gene TRBV18, with D maybe TRBD1 (6 bases). Germline V gene lookup returns CDR1 KGHSH and CDR2 LQKENI. With 3 bases removed from V and 2 bases from J, the gap between germline ends came to 11 bases. CDR3 size: 14 residues. Full variable domain (remainder filled in from reference TRBV18 and TRBJ2-7): NAGVMQNPRHLVRRRGQEARLRCSPMKGHSHVYWYRQLPEEGLKFMVYLQKENIIDESGMPKERFSAEFPKEGPSILRIQQVVRGDSAAYFCASSPARGAYEQYFGPGTRLTVT.

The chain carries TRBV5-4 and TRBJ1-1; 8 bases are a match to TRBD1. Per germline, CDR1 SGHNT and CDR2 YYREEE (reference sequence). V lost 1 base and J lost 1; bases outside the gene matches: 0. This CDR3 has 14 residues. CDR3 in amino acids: CASSLTGGNTEAFF. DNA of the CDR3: TGTGCCAGCAGCTTGACAGGGGGGAACACTGAAGCTTTCTTT.

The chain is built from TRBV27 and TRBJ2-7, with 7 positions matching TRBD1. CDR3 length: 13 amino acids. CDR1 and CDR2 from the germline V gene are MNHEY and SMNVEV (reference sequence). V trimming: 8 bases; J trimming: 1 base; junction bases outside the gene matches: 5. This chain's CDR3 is CASQRQGSYEQYF. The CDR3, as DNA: TGTGCCAGCCAACGACAGGGTTCCTACGAGCAGTACTTC.

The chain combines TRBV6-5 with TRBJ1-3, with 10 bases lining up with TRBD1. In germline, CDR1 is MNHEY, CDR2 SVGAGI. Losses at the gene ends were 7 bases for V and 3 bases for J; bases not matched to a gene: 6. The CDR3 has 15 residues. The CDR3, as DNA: TGTGCCAGCACGACAGGGGGCAGTTTTGGAAACACCATATATTTT. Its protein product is CASTTGGSFGNTIYF.

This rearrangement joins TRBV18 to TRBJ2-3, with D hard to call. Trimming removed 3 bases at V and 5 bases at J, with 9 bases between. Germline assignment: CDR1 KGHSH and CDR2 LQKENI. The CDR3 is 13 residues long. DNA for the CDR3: TGTGCCAGCTCACCCGCCTTAGAAGATACGCAGTATTTT. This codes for CASSPALEDTQYF.

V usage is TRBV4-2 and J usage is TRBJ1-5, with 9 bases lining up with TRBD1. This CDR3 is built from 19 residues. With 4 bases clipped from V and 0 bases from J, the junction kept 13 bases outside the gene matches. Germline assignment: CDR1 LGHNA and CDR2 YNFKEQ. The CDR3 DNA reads TGTGCCAGCAGCCGATATCCGAAGGGACAGGGAAATAGCAATCAGCCCCAGCATTTT. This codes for CASSRYPKGQGNSNQPQHF.

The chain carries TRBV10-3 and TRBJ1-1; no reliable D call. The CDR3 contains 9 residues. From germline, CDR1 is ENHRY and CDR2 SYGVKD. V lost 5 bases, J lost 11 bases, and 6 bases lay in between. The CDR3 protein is CAISYSAFF. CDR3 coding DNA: TGTGCCATCAGTTACAGTGCTTTCTTT.

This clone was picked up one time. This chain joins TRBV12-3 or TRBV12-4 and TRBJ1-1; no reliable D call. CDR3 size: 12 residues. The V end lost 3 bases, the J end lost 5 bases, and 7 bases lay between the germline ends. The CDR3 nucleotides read TGTGCCAGCAGTTTTGATAAGACTGAAGCTTTCTTT. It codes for CASSFDKTEAFF.

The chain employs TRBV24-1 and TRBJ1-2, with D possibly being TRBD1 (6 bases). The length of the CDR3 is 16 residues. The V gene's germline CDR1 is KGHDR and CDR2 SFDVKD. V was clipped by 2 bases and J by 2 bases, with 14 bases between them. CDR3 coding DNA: TGTGCCACCAGTGATTCTAGGGGACAAAAGAACTATGGCTACACCTTC. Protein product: CATSDSRGQKNYGYTF.

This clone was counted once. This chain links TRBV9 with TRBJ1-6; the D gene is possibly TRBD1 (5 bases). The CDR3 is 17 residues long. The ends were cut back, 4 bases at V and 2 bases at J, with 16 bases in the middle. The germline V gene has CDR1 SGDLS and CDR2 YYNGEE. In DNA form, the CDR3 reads TGTGCCAGCAGCTCCCCGCGGGGGGGGGCCTATAATTCACCCCTCCACTTT. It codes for CASSSPRGGAYNSPLHF.

The chain's CDR3 is CASSIRDLGQPQHF. CDR3 in DNA: TGTGCCAGTAGTATTCGGGACTTAGGTCAGCCCCAGCATTTT. V is TRBV19 and J is TRBJ1-5; tentative D call: TRBD1 (5 bases). Trimming took off 3 bases at V and 6 bases at J, with 12 bases between the two ends. Looked up from germline, CDR1 is LNHDA and CDR2 is SQIVND (reference sequence). This CDR3 is 14 amino acids long.

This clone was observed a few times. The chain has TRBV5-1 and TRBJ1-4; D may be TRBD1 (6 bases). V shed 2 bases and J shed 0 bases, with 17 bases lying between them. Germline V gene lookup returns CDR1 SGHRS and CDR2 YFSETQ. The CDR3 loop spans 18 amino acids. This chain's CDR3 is CASSFEGVNASTNEKLFF. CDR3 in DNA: TGCGCCAGCAGCTTCGAGGGGGTCAACGCGTCAACTAATGAAAAACTGTTTTTT.

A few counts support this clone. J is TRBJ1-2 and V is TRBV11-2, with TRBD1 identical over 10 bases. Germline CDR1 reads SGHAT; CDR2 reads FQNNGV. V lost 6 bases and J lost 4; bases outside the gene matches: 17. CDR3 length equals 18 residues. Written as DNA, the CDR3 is TGTGCCAGCAGACCCCTCCCGGGACAGGGGCCTTTGGTCTATGGCTACACCTTC. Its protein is CASRPLPGQGPLVYGYTF.

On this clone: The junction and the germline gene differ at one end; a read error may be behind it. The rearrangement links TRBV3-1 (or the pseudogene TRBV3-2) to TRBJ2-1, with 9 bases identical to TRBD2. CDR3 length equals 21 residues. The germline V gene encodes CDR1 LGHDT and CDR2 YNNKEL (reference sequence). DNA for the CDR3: TGTGCCAGCAGGCAAGTTATTGGTCGCGTAGCGGGGGACCCCTCCTACAATGAGCAGTTCTTC. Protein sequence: CASRQVIGRVAGDPSYNEQFF.

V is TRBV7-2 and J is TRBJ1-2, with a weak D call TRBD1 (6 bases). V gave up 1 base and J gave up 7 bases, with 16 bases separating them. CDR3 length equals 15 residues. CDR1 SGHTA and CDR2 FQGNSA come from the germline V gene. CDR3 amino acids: CASSLGLAGAGGYTF. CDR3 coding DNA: TGTGCCAGCAGCTTAGGTTTAGCAGGGGCCGGTGGCTACACCTTC.

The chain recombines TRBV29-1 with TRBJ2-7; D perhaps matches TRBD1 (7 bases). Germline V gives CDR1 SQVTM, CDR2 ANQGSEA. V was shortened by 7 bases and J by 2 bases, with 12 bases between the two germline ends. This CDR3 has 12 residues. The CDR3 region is CSAQGGPYEQYF. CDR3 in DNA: TGCAGCGCCCAGGGGGGACCCTACGAGCAGTACTTC.